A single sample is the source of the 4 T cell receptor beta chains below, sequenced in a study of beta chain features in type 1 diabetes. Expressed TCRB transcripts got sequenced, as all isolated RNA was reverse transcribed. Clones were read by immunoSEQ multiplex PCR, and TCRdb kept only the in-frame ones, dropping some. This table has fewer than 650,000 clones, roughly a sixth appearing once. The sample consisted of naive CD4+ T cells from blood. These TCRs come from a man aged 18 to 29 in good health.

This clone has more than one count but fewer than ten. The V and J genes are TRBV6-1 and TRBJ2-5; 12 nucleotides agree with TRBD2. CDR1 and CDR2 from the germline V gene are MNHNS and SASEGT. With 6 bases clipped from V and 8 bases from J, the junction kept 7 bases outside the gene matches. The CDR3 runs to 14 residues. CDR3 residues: CASRSLAGGLTQYF. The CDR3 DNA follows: TGTGCCAGCAGGTCACTAGCGGGGGGCCTCACCCAGTACTTC.

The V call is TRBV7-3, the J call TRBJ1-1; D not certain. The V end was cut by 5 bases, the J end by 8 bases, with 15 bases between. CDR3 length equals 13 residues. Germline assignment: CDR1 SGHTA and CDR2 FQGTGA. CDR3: CASSPLWGREAFF. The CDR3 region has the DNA TGTGCCAGCAGCCCCTTGTGGGGTAGGGAAGCTTTCTTT.

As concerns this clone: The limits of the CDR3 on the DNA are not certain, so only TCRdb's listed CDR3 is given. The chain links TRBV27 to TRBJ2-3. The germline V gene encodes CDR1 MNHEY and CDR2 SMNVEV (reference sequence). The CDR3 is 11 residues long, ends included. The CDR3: CASSILDTQYF.

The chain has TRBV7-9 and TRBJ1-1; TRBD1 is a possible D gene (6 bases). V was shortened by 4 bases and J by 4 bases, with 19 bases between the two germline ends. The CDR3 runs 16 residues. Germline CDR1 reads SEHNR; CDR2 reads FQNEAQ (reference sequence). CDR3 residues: CASSSPKWGARTEAFF. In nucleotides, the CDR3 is TGTGCCAGCAGCTCCCCAAAGTGGGGGGCTCGCACTGAAGCTTTCTTT.